Given below is one T cell receptor (beta chain) in context. The source of the sample is a study of shared T cell receptors in the human thymus. Sequencing used immunoSEQ multiplex PCR; TCRdb keeps in-frame clones, though not all of them. The sample lists 600,000 or so clones, around 87% seen once, with just under 0.0095% in the top ten. This CDR3 is 19 amino acids long. Germline-derived CDR1 and CDR2 are SGHVS and FQNEAQ. Trimming removed 6 bases from V and 3 bases from J; junction bases left unmatched: 15. This sample was shared with a second study, whose subject was human thymus T cells. That work contributes: Corrective cardiac operations yielded the resected thymus tissue. Both thymic and peripheral blood repertoires showed apparently biased V and J usage.

Input material: thymocytes. The rearrangement joins TRBV7-8 to TRBJ2-6; 9 positions match TRBD2. The TCR was taken from a boy in the first two years of life with a congenital heart defect. The CDR3 is CASRHIRFGLARGANVLTF. The CDR3 nucleotides read TGTGCCAGCAGGCATATCCGATTTGGACTAGCGCGTGGGGCCAACGTCCTGACTTTC.